Listed below are T cell receptor beta chains from one sample, sequenced in a study of blood T cell repertoires in COVID-19. The method was immunoSEQ multiplex PCR; TCRdb's version includes in-frame clones alone and lacks a portion of them. The table records 110,000 to 150,000 clones, approximately 90% of them present only once. The sequenced sample consisted of peripheral blood. The receptor source for this set is a woman older than 75 with acute or convalescent COVID-19. The CDR3 runs from the conserved cysteine through the conserved F or W. The order of the fields is V gene, J gene, clone size, D gene, CDR3 protein, CDR3 DNA. A D gene is named only where the DNA matches it firmly. For some rows the clone size is stated as once, few or many, or as a class when expanded; others skip it.

TRBV6-2/TRBV6-3	TRBJ2-4	once	TRBD1	CASSLPGQGQYF	TGTGCCAGCAGTTTACCGGGACAGGGGCAGTACTTC
TRBV6-6	TRBJ2-2	NA	NA	CASSRTGELFF	TGTGCCAGCAGCCGGACCGGGGAGCTGTTTTTT
TRBV2	TRBJ2-1	NA	NA	CASSTGTPSYNEQFF	TGTGCCAGCTCCACCGGGACACCCTCCTACAATGAGCAGTTCTTC
TRBV19	TRBJ2-1	NA	TRBD1	CASSSRQGEKKNEQFF	TGTGCCAGTAGTTCGAGACAGGGGGAGAAAAAAAATGAGCAGTTCTTC
TRBV4-3	TRBJ2-7	NA	TRBD1	CASSRATGVSSSEQYF	TGCGCCAGCAGCCGAGCTACAGGGGTTTCCTCCAGCGAGCAGTACTTC
TRBV20-1	TRBJ1-2	NA	NA	CSAWQNYGYTF	TGCAGTGCTTGGCAAAACTATGGCTACACCTTC
TRBV6-1	TRBJ1-2	NA	TRBD1	CASSEAIRGQGYTF	TGTGCCAGCAGTGAAGCAATCAGGGGGCAAGGCTACACCTTC
TRBV7-3	TRBJ2-3	NA	NA	CASSLTPARDSFLPTDTQYF	TGTGCCAGCAGCTTAACTCCAGCCCGGGACTCCTTTCTCCCAACAGATACGCAGTATTTT
TRBV2	TRBJ2-5	NA	NA	CASSVGQGRETQYF	TGTGCCAGCAGTGTTGGGCAGGGGAGAGAGACCCAGTACTTC
TRBV5-6	TRBJ2-2	NA	NA	CASSLAGDTNTGELFF	TGTGCCAGCAGCTTGGCCGGGGACACGAACACCGGGGAGCTGTTTTTT
TRBV5-1	TRBJ1-1	NA	NA	CASSGGPGGEAFF	TGCGCCAGCAGCGGGGGGCCGGGGGGTGAAGCTTTCTTT
TRBV19	TRBJ1-1	NA	TRBD1	CASSKTGDTEAFF	TGTGCCAGTAGTAAGACAGGGGACACTGAAGCTTTCTTT
TRBV19	TRBJ2-6	NA	NA	CASSMGRGSGANVLTF	TGTGCCAGTAGTATGGGTCGCGGCTCTGGGGCCAACGTCCTGACTTTC
TRBV4-2	TRBJ2-1	few	TRBD2	CASSPPGAEGGEQFF	TGTGCCAGCAGCCCGCCCGGAGCTGAGGGAGGGGAGCAGTTCTTC
TRBV23-1	TRBJ1-4	NA	TRBD1	CASSQACGTGGGVNEKLFF	TGCGCCAGCAGCCAGGCCTGCGGGACAGGGGGAGGGGTTAATGAAAAACTGTTTTTT
TRBV7-3	TRBJ2-5	NA	TRBD2	CASSPGLAGGETQYF	TGTGCCAGCAGCCCCGGACTAGCGGGGGGAGAGACCCAGTACTTC
TRBV12-5	TRBJ1-5	once	NA	CASGGGVNSNQPQHF	TGTGCTAGTGGTGGAGGGGTGAATAGCAATCAGCCCCAGCATTTT
TRBV20-1	TRBJ2-5	NA	NA	CSASGGVVYF	TGCAGTGCTAGTGGAGGAGTTGTATACTTC
TRBV2	TRBJ1-1	NA	NA	CASSEARKGVAEAFF	TGTGCCAGCAGTGAAGCGCGGAAAGGGGTGGCTGAAGCTTTCTTT
TRBV6-2/TRBV6-3	TRBJ1-1	NA	TRBD1	CASSYDRDTEAFF	TGTGCCAGCAGTTATGACAGGGACACTGAAGCTTTCTTT
TRBV7-2	TRBJ1-1	NA	TRBD1	CASSIKPTGASEAFF	TGTGCCAGCAGCATCAAGCCGACAGGGGCTTCTGAAGCTTTCTTT
TRBV6-1	TRBJ1-4	NA	NA	CASSDGQGWEKLFF	TGTGCCAGCAGTGACGGGCAGGGTTGGGAAAAACTGTTTTTT
TRBV5-1	TRBJ1-1	NA	NA	CASSLGPMNTEAFF	TGCGCCAGCAGCTTGGGGCCGATGAACACTGAAGCTTTCTTT
TRBV7-2	TRBJ2-7	NA	NA	CASSLGQFYEQYF	TGTGCCAGCAGCTTAGGACAGTTCTACGAGCAGTACTTC
TRBV27	TRBJ2-5	NA	NA	CASSFRAQETQYF	TGTGCCAGCAGTTTCAGGGCGCAAGAGACCCAGTACTTC
TRBV18	TRBJ2-7	NA	TRBD1	CASSPTGQSYEQYF	TGTGCCAGCTCACCAACGGGACAGAGTTACGAGCAGTACTTC
TRBV7-9	TRBJ2-5	NA	NA	CASSLDSQETQYF	TGTGCCAGCAGCCTGGACAGCCAAGAGACCCAGTACTTC
TRBV7-9	TRBJ1-1	NA	NA	CASSLTGSMNTEAFF	TGTGCCAGCAGCTTAACAGGGAGCATGAACACTGAAGCTTTCTTT
TRBV19	TRBJ2-2	NA	TRBD1	CASSRDRPNTGELFF	TGTGCCAGTAGCCGGGACAGGCCGAACACCGGGGAGCTGTTTTTT
TRBV25-1	TRBJ1-6	NA	NA	CASSAGQYNSPLHF	TGTGCCAGCAGTGCTGGACAGTATAATTCACCCCTCCACTTT
TRBV15	TRBJ1-2	NA	NA	CATSPRAGDGYTF	TGTGCCACCAGTCCCCGAGCGGGGGACGGCTACACCTTC
TRBV18	TRBJ1-5	once	NA	CASSPYRDDQPQHF	TGTGCCAGCTCACCGTACAGGGATGATCAGCCCCAGCATTTT
TRBV5-1	TRBJ1-2	NA	TRBD1	CASSPGQGNRYGYTF	TGCGCCAGCAGCCCCGGACAGGGGAATCGGTATGGCTACACCTTC
TRBV6-1	TRBJ1-1	once	NA	CASSEATRVAFF	TGTGCCAGCAGTGAAGCGACTAGGGTGGCTTTCTTT
TRBV18	TRBJ1-1	NA	TRBD1	CASSYSGTANTEAFF	TGTGCCAGCTCGTATTCCGGGACAGCGAACACTGAAGCTTTCTTT
TRBV12-5	TRBJ1-2	NA	TRBD1	CASGLAGQTYLGYTF	TGTGCTAGTGGTTTGGCGGGACAGACCTATCTTGGCTACACCTTC
TRBV5-5	TRBJ1-5	NA	NA	CASSPQGLGNQPQHF	TGTGCCAGCAGCCCACAGGGTTTGGGCAATCAGCCCCAGCATTTT
TRBV6-5	TRBJ1-6	NA	NA	CASRGQTYNSPLHF	TGTGCCAGCAGGGGACAAACCTATAATTCACCCCTCCACTTT